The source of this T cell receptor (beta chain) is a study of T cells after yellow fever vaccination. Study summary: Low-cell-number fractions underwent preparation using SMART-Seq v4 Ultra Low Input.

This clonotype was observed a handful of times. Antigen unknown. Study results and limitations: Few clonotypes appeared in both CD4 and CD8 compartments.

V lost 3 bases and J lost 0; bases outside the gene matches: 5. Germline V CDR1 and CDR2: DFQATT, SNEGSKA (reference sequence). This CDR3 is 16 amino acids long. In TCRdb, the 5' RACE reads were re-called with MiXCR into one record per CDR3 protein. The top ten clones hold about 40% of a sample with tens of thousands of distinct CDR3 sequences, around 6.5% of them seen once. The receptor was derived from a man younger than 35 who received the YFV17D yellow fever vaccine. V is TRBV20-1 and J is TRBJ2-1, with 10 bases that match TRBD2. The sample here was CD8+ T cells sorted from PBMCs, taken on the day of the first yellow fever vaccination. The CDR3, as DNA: TGCAGTGCTAGGGCAACTAGCGGGGTCTCCTACAATGAGCAGTTCTTC. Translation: CSARATSGVSYNEQFF.